The 26 T cell receptor beta chains below were found in one sample sequenced in a study of control samples from healthy donors and cancer patients (dated by TCRdb to about 2020). Libraries were made using the immunoSEQ multiplex PCR assay. What TCRdb holds here is the immuneACCESS table cut down to in-frame rearrangements. Part of the clones is not present; checked against another copy, under half of the missing clones reflect an unresolved V gene, and the others are unexplained. Within this sample are 150,000 to 190,000 clones, with over 90% of them counted one time only. The top ten hold approximately 2.5% of the sample. The sample comprised blood. The receptors were gathered from a man aged 45-65 years in good health.

V is TRBV7-9 and J is TRBJ1-1, with a weak D call TRBD1 (6 bases). The CDR3 totals 14 residues. Trimming stripped 6 bases from V and 3 bases from J, with 14 bases between. In germline, CDR1 is SEHNR, CDR2 FQNEAQ (reference sequence). DNA for the CDR3: TGTGCCAGCAGTTTGCTAGGGGGGGACACTGAAGCTTTCTTT. Translation: CASSLLGGDTEAFF.

The chain recombines TRBV7-9 with TRBJ1-5; TRBD1 matches 8 bases. The CDR3 runs to 15 residues. Unmatched junction bases numbered 6, after V lost 1 base and J lost 7 bases. CDR1 is SEHNR and CDR2 is FQNEAQ in the germline V gene (reference sequence). The chain's CDR3 is CASSLEAGGSQPQHF. The CDR3, as DNA: TGTGCCAGCAGCTTAGAAGCAGGGGGCAGCCAGCCCCAGCATTTT.

CDR3 sequence reads: CASSYSGLYNEQFF. The CDR3 region has the DNA TGTGCCAGCAGTTACTCGGGACTGTACAATGAGCAGTTCTTC. V and J are TRBV6-6 and TRBJ2-1; maybe TRBD2 (6 bases). The CDR3 runs to 14 residues. Trimming left V 0 bases short and J 4 bases short, with 7 bases between. Germline assignment: CDR1 MNHNY and CDR2 SVGAGI (reference sequence).

The CDR3 sequence is CASSRWDSFYEQYF. Here the CDR3 DNA reads TGTGCCAGCAGCCGTTGGGACAGTTTCTACGAGCAGTACTTC. The rearrangement uses TRBV3-1 (or the pseudogene TRBV3-2) and TRBJ2-7, with 7 nucleotides matching TRBD1. The CDR3 extends over 14 amino acids. Germline CDR1 reads LGHDT; CDR2 reads YNNKEL (reference sequence). Germline trimming cut 4 bases from V and 3 bases from J; bases unmatched to any gene: 6.

This sequence joins TRBV19 and TRBJ1-4; D ambiguous. The CDR3 is made up of 13 amino acids. Germline V CDR1 and CDR2: LNHDA, SQIVND (reference sequence). V was pared by 8 bases and J by 2 bases, with 9 bases between. CDR3 coding DNA: TGTGCCAGTGGAGGCCGGACTAATGAAAAACTGTTTTTT. This translates into CASGGRTNEKLFF.

The chain carries TRBV5-1 and TRBJ1-2; TRBD1 agrees at 7 bases. V trimming: 0 bases; J trimming: 5 bases; junction bases outside the gene matches: 7. Germline V lookup: CDR1 SGHRS, CDR2 YFSETQ. CDR3 length: 15 residues. This chain's CDR3 is CASSLGQGFAYGYTF. CDR3 coding DNA: TGCGCCAGCAGCTTGGGACAGGGCTTCGCATATGGCTACACCTTC. Complete variable domain (other parts from reference TRBV5-1 and TRBJ1-2): KAGVTQTPRYLIKTRGQQVTLSCSPISGHRSVSWYQQTPGQGLQFLFEYFSETQRNKGNFPGRFSGRQFSNSRSEMNVSTLELGDSALYLCASSLGQGFAYGYTFGSGTRLTVV.

The V gene is TRBV28, the J gene TRBJ1-5, with 10 bases fitting TRBD1. The CDR3 totals 15 residues. Germline V gene data show CDR1 as MDHEN and CDR2 as SYDVKM. V shed 7 bases and J 6 bases; nucleotides not matched to a gene: 9. The CDR3 coding sequence is TGTGCCAGCATTATGGGACAGGGGTTTGGTCAGCCCCAGCATTTT. This translates into CASIMGQGFGQPQHF. Full variable domain (outside the CDR3, taken from reference TRBV28 and TRBJ1-5): DVKVTQSSRYLVKRTGEKVFLECVQDMDHENMFWYRQDPGLGLRLIYFSYDVKMKEKGDIPEGYSVSREKKERFSLILESASTNQTSMYLCASIMGQGFGQPQHFGDGTRLSIL.

This chain uses TRBV10-2 with TRBJ1-5; D gene ambiguous. CDR1 is WSHSY, CDR2 SAAADI, per germline. Trimming pared 4 bases from V and 1 base from J, leaving 8 bases between. CDR3 length: 14 amino acids. The CDR3 region is CASSGGASNQPQHF. CDR3 coding DNA: TGCGCCAGCAGTGGGGGAGCGAGCAATCAGCCCCAGCATTTT.

V is TRBV28 and J is TRBJ2-7, with TRBD2 as a possible D gene (6 bases). V was trimmed by 2 bases and J by 6 bases, leaving 17 bases between them. CDR1 MDHEN and CDR2 SYDVKM come from the germline V gene. The CDR3 covers 15 residues. CDR3 bases: TGTGCCAGCAGTTTAGGCTCACGGGGAGGAGGCGAGCAGTACTTC. Translated, it gives CASSLGSRGGGEQYF.

The J gene is TRBJ2-6, the V gene TRBV28; D gene ambiguous. Germline V lookup: CDR1 MDHEN, CDR2 SYDVKM. The CDR3 sequence is 16 residues long. The V end was cut by 3 bases, the J end by 0 bases, with 9 bases between. In DNA form, the CDR3 reads TGTGCCAGCAGTTTCTGGGATTCCTCTGGGGCCAACGTCCTGACTTTC. It codes for CASSFWDSSGANVLTF.

Only a few counts were recorded for this clone. This chain uses TRBV4-2 with TRBJ2-2; 9 bases are a match to TRBD1. This CDR3 is built from 18 residues. V lost 2 bases and J lost 2; bases outside the gene matches: 9. Germline V gene sequence: CDR1 LGHNA, CDR2 YNFKEQ. Written as DNA, the CDR3 is TGTGCCAGCAGCCAATTACTGGGACAGGGAGGAAACACCGGGGAGCTGTTTTTT. Translated, it gives CASSQLLGQGGNTGELFF.

The chain recombines TRBV5-1 with TRBJ2-7; 7 bases line up with TRBD1. The CDR3 length is 13 residues. V shed 2 bases, J shed 2 bases, and the junction held 1 base outside the gene matches. Germline CDR1 is SGHRS and CDR2 is YFSETQ. This CDR3 is CASSFDRAYEQYF. CDR3 nucleotide sequence: TGCGCCAGCAGCTTCGACAGGGCCTACGAGCAGTACTTC.

The chain is built from TRBV7-9 and TRBJ2-7; 7 bases are a match to TRBD1. This CDR3 has 15 residues. Germline V gene lookup returns CDR1 SEHNR and CDR2 FQNEAQ (reference sequence). Trimming took 5 bases from V and 3 from J; bases not matched to a gene: 10. CDR3 loop: CASSLRTGPNYEQYF. DNA of the CDR3: TGTGCCAGCAGCCTGAGGACAGGACCCAACTACGAGCAGTACTTC.

The chain is built from TRBV27 and TRBJ2-7; no clear D. The V gene lost 4 bases and the J gene lost 3 bases, with 7 bases spanning the gap. The CDR3 loop spans 12 amino acids. Germline CDR1 is MNHEY and CDR2 is SMNVEV (reference sequence). The CDR3 protein is CASSSTFYEQYF. Here the CDR3 DNA reads TGTGCCAGCAGTTCGACCTTCTACGAGCAGTACTTC.

Only one count was recorded for this clone. The CDR3 DNA follows: TGCGCCAGCAGCCAAGAAGGTCTAGCGGCACTTCACGAGCAGTACTTC. It translates to CASSQEGLAALHEQYF. V and J are TRBV4-1 and TRBJ2-7, with 7 bases aligning to TRBD2. Germline loops: CDR1 MGHRA, CDR2 YSYEKL. This CDR3 has 16 residues. Trimming at V came to 0 bases and at J to 5 bases, leaving 10 bases not matched to a gene.

V usage is TRBV7-3 and J usage is TRBJ2-3; 7 nucleotides line up with TRBD2. From germline, CDR1 is SGHTA and CDR2 FQGTGA. V lost 1 base and J lost 8; bases outside the gene matches: 21. The CDR3 loop spans 19 amino acids. The CDR3 DNA reads TGTGCCAGCAGCTTAAGGACAACGGGGGTGGCGGGAGCGCCTGGTACGCAGTATTTT. This translates into CASSLRTTGVAGAPGTQYF. The whole variable domain, filled in from reference TRBV7-3 and TRBJ2-3, reads GAGVSQTPSNKVTEKGKYVELRCDPISGHTALYWYRQSLGQGPEFLIYFQGTGAADDSGLPNDRFFAVRPEGSVSTLKIQRTERGDSAVYLCASSLRTTGVAGAPGTQYFGPGTRLTVL.

The rearrangement uses TRBV3-1 (or the pseudogene TRBV3-2) and TRBJ2-1; 10 bases match TRBD2. CDR1 and CDR2 from the germline V gene are LGHDT and YNNKEL (reference sequence). The CDR3 has 15 residues. After removal of 4 bases from V and 7 bases from J, the junction contained 7 bases not matched to a gene. CDR3 DNA sequence: TGTGCCAGCAGCCCACCTAGCGGGAGATCGAATGAGCAGTTCTTC. It encodes CASSPPSGRSNEQFF.

The chain combines TRBV27 with TRBJ2-7; TRBD1 matches at 7 bases. The CDR3 loop spans 14 amino acids. Germline V lookup: CDR1 MNHEY, CDR2 SMNVEV (reference sequence). Germline trimming cut 3 bases from V and 6 bases from J; bases unmatched to any gene: 8. CDR3 in DNA: TGTGCCAGCAGTTTTGAGGGGGCCCAAATCGAGCAGTACTTC. Translated: CASSFEGAQIEQYF.

This rearrangement joins TRBV29-1 to TRBJ2-4; D call uncertain. The germline gives CDR1 SQVTM, CDR2 ANQGSEA. The CDR3 covers 15 residues. V dropped 7 bases and J dropped 0 bases, with 16 bases sitting between them. The CDR3 is CSAPPPVSAKNIQYF. Written as DNA, the CDR3 is TGCAGCGCCCCTCCCCCCGTATCAGCCAAAAACATTCAGTACTTC.

This chain connects TRBV7-2 to TRBJ2-7; TRBD1 is a possible D gene (6 bases). Germline CDR1 and CDR2: SGHTA and FQGNSA. The germline V and J ends were trimmed by 0 bases and 1 base, with 13 bases remaining between them. This CDR3 has 16 amino acids. The DNA of the CDR3 is TGTGCCAGCAGCTTAGCTGGGCAGGGGCTATCCTACGAGCAGTACTTC. Encoded protein: CASSLAGQGLSYEQYF. The variable domain in full, with the rest retrieved from reference TRBV7-2 and TRBJ2-7, is GAGVSQSPSNKVTEKGKDVELRCDPISGHTALYWYRQSLGQGLEFLIYFQGNSAPDKSGLPSDRFSAERTGGSVSTLTIQRTQQEDSAVYLCASSLAGQGLSYEQYFGPGTRLTVT.

The rearrangement links TRBV28 to TRBJ2-7, with 14 bases lining up with TRBD2. The CDR3 is 15 residues long. Germline CDR1 reads MDHEN; CDR2 reads SYDVKM. J was trimmed by 3 bases and V by 6 bases; bases with no gene match: 4. DNA for the CDR3: TGTGCCAGCAGGGTTGGACTAGCGGGAGGCTACGAGCAGTACTTC. This sequence encodes CASRVGLAGGYEQYF.

The chain employs TRBV14 and TRBJ1-2; D is unclear. Trimming left V 6 bases short and J 4 bases short, with 9 bases between. This CDR3 spans 12 amino acids. Germline CDR1 and CDR2: SGHDN and FVKESK. CDR3 bases: TGTGCCAGCAGTGAGAGGACCTATGGCTACACCTTC. It encodes CASSERTYGYTF.

This chain joins TRBV7-8 and TRBJ2-7; 7 bases are a match to TRBD2. V shed 5 bases and J 5 bases; nucleotides not matched to a gene: 15. The germline V gene encodes CDR1 SGHVS and CDR2 FQNEAQ. The CDR3 totals 16 residues. CDR3 sequence: CASSQFPSGLPHEQYF. DNA for the CDR3: TGTGCCAGCAGCCAATTCCCTAGCGGACTTCCCCACGAGCAGTACTTC.

The chain recombines TRBV15 with TRBJ2-4, with D perhaps given as TRBD1 or TRBD2 (6 bases each). Trimming left V 1 base short and J 3 bases short, with 19 bases between. Germline V CDR1 and CDR2: LNHNV, YYDKDF (reference sequence). CDR3 length: 18 amino acids. The CDR3 here is CATSRVRGGDPDKNIQYF. The CDR3 DNA reads as TGTGCCACCAGCAGAGTCAGGGGCGGGGATCCTGACAAAAACATTCAGTACTTC.

The gene calls are TRBV7-9 and TRBJ2-2; TRBD1 or TRBD2 may be the D gene (5 bases each). The germline V gene has CDR1 SEHNR and CDR2 FQNEAQ (reference sequence). This CDR3 is built from 15 residues. Trimming removed 4 bases from V and 6 bases from J, with 15 bases in between. The CDR3 DNA reads as TGTGCCAGCAGCTCCGGGACCCGGCGGGCCGGGGAGCTGTTTTTT. It specifies CASSSGTRRAGELFF. The complete variable domain, with remaining parts taken from reference TRBV7-9 and TRBJ2-2, reads DTGVSQNPRHKITKRGQNVTFRCDPISEHNRLYWYRQTLGQGPEFLTYFQNEAQLEKSRLLSDRFSAERPKGSFSTLEIQRTEQGDSAMYLCASSSGTRRAGELFFGEGSRLTVL.

The J gene is TRBJ2-1, the V gene TRBV6-5; 12 bases are shared with TRBD2. Germline assignment: CDR1 MNHEY and CDR2 SVGAGI. The CDR3 sequence is 15 residues long. The ends lost 6 bases at V and 8 bases at J; junction bases unmatched: 8. This CDR3 reads CASSPTSGRWYEQFF. CDR3 nucleotides: TGTGCCAGCAGCCCCACTAGCGGGAGGTGGTATGAGCAGTTCTTC.